This T cell receptor (beta chain) was retrieved from a study of shared clonotypes between healthy human individuals. In unsorted samples, genomic DNA was obtained using 75 million to 90 million PBMCs. Trimming pared 4 bases from V and 0 bases from J, leaving 10 bases between. The CDR3 is 14 amino acids. Germline CDR1 SGHAT, CDR2 FQNNGV. Unsorted PBMC DNA was sequenced on ten immunoSEQ deep assay plates. Produced via immunoSEQ multiplex PCR; TCRdb's table is partial and in-frame only. The data show about 450,000 clones, with roughly 83% seen just once and roughly an eighth held by the top ten. Specimen: PBMCs. The chain uses TRBV11-2 and TRBJ2-7; D is unresolved. This clonotype was sampled from a middle-aged woman in good health. Some clones in this sample may be carry-over from other donors' samples. The CDR3 coding sequence is TGTGCCAGCAGCTCTCAAGGAAGCTCCTACGAGCAGTACTTC. It yields the protein CASSSQGSSYEQYF.